A selection of T cell receptor beta chains follows, all from one sample in a study of OX40 agonist ivuxolimab in advanced cancers. Assay used: immunoSEQ multiplex PCR; TCRdb lists only in-frame clones, some missing. The data hold 50,000 to 55,000 clones, with 75% to 90% observed a single time. The specimen comprised CD4+ or CD8+ T cells sorted from blood, sampled in a trial of the OX40 agonist ivuxolimab. These receptors were obtained from an adult with an advanced solid tumor such as melanoma, head and neck, liver or kidney cancer. Both conserved end residues are part of each CDR3. A D gene is named only where the DNA matches it firmly. Clone size is given for some rows only: seen once, a few or many times, or a class if the clone is expanded.

TRBJ2-1 TRBV29-1 NA NA TGCAGCGTTGCCAGGGCCGATGAGCAGTTCTTC CSVARADEQFF
TRBJ2-3 TRBV4-1 NA NA TGCGCCAGCAGCCAAGATTTTCTACCGGCTGGGGCATCCACAGATACGCAGTATTTT CASSQDFLPAGASTDTQYF
TRBJ1-4 TRBV10-1 NA TRBD1 TGCGCCAGCAGTCCCCCTGCGGGGACAGGGTATAGGGCGTGGCGTGAAAAACTGTTTTTT CASSPPAGTGYRAWREKLFF
TRBJ2-5 TRBV29-1 NA NA TGCAGCGTTGAAGACAACGGGGGCGCGGCCCAGTACTTC CSVEDNGGAAQYF
TRBJ2-5 TRBV5-1 NA NA TGCGCCAGCAGCTTGGATGCCTACCAAGAGACCCAGTACTTC CASSLDAYQETQYF
TRBJ2-5 TRBV5-1 NA NA TGCGCCAGCAGATTGGATAGGGTGGGCGGAAAAGAGACCCAGTACTTC CASRLDRVGGKETQYF
TRBJ1-5 TRBV7-2 NA NA TGTGCCAGCAGCCAAAGGGCTGGCCCAAATCAGCCCCAGCATTTT CASSQRAGPNQPQHF
TRBJ2-1 TRBV10-3 NA TRBD1 TGTGCCATAAAAAACAGGGGGGTAGGCAATGAGCAGTTCTTC CAIKNRGVGNEQFF
TRBJ2-1 TRBV11-3 NA NA TGTGCCAGCAGCGATCCTTCGGACGTCTACAATGAGCAGTTCTTC CASSDPSDVYNEQFF
TRBJ1-6 TRBV25-1 NA NA TGTGCCAGCAGTGAGCGGGGGCAGGCCTATAATTCACCCCTCCACTTT CASSERGQAYNSPLHF
TRBJ2-5 TRBV18 NA NA TGTGCCAGCTCATGGGGACCTGCGAGGGAGACCCAGTACTTC CASSWGPARETQYF
TRBJ2-5 TRBV18 few TRBD2 TGTGCCAGCTCACCAACTGCCCCCTCGCGGACTAGCGGAGAGACCCAGTACTTC CASSPTAPSRTSGETQYF
TRBJ2-1 TRBV10-3 NA TRBD1 TGTGCCATCAGTGTCATGACAGGGGAAGGCAATGAGCAGTTCTTC CAISVMTGEGNEQFF
TRBJ2-3 TRBV19 NA TRBD1 TGTGCCACTAACAGGGGGCGTAAGGATACGCAGTATTTT CATNRGRKDTQYF
TRBJ2-1 TRBV7-8 once TRBD2 TGTGCCAGCAGCTCAGGGACTAGCGGGGGGGTCGGGCAGTTCTTC CASSSGTSGGVGQFF
TRBJ2-7 TRBV2 few NA TGTGCCAGCAGTAGGGTGGGAGAGCAGTACTTC CASSRVGEQYF
TRBJ2-5 TRBV7-9 NA NA TGTGCCAGCAGCTTCAGGCTCCAAGAGACCCAGTACTTC CASSFRLQETQYF
TRBJ1-1 TRBV28 NA TRBD1 TGTGCCAGCAGTCCCAACAGGGGAACGGTTGAAGCTTTCTTT CASSPNRGTVEAFF
TRBJ1-2 TRBV6-6 NA NA TGTGCCAGCAGTTACTCTATTGGGTCCGGTACATATGGCTACACCTTC CASSYSIGSGTYGYTF
TRBJ1-1 TRBV11-3 few NA TGTGCCAGCAGCATCACGAGGGTTTCCACTGAAGCTTTCTTT CASSITRVSTEAFF
TRBJ1-3 TRBV6-1 NA NA TGTGCCAGCAGAGGACAGCACTATGGAAACACCATATATTTT CASRGQHYGNTIYF
TRBJ1-6 TRBV5-4 NA NA TGTGCCAGCAGCTTGGGCAGGGAGGGCTCACCCCTCCACTTT CASSLGREGSPLHF
TRBJ2-7 TRBV2 NA TRBD1 TGTGCCAGCCTACGGGACAGGGGAACGGGAGAGCAGTACTTC CASLRDRGTGEQYF
TRBJ1-3 TRBV9 NA NA TGTGCCAGCAGCGTAGTACCAGGGAGCACCCCTGGAAACACCATATATTTT CASSVVPGSTPGNTIYF
TRBJ2-3 TRBV7-9 NA NA TGTGCCAGCAGCTTAGACTCCACTAGCACAGATACGCAGTATTTT CASSLDSTSTDTQYF
TRBJ1-1 TRBV19 few NA TGTGCCAGTAGAATATCGGGAAATCTGGACAGTCGGAACACTGAAGCTTTCTTT CASRISGNLDSRNTEAFF
TRBJ2-7 TRBV6-1 few TRBD2 TGTGCCAGCGAGGATGCGCGGGGGGGCGGATACGAGCAGTACTTC CASEDARGGGYEQYF
TRBJ1-2 TRBV5-5 NA NA TGTGCCAGCAGCTTGCGCATCGGGGGGCGCGACTATGGCTACACCTTC CASSLRIGGRDYGYTF
TRBJ2-7 TRBV7-2 NA TRBD2 TGTGCCAGCAGCTTAGGTCTAGCGGGCTTATACGAGCAGTACTTC CASSLGLAGLYEQYF
TRBJ2-7 TRBV21-1 NA NA TGTGCCAGCACTCGGGCTAGCGGGGGCAAGCAGTCCTACGAGCAGTACTTC CASTRASGGKQSYEQYF
TRBJ2-5 TRBV6-5 NA NA TGTGCCAGCAGCCGCCCTGGGGCCCTCCAAGAGACCCAGTACTTC CASSRPGALQETQYF
TRBJ2-5 TRBV6-6 NA TRBD2 TGTGCCAGCAGTGCGGGACTAGGAGGGGGCCAGTACTTC CASSAGLGGGQYF
TRBJ1-3 TRBV27 NA NA TGTGCCAGCAGTTTATCATGGTCTGGGTCTTTTGAAAACACCATATATTTT CASSLSWSGSFENTIYF
TRBJ2-5 TRBV19 NA NA TGTGCCAGTAGTATGGTAGTGGACCAAGAGACCCAGTACTTC CASSMVVDQETQYF